The next 8 T cell receptor beta chains were all read from a single sample in a study of blood T cell repertoires in COVID-19. Assay used: immunoSEQ multiplex PCR; TCRdb lists only in-frame clones, some missing. The data hold approximately 280,000 clones, with 82% observed a single time. The specimen sequenced was PBMCs or T cells enriched from blood (not recorded which). The receptors derive from a man aged 35 to 55 who had been exposed to COVID-19.

The CDR3: CASSQDSSGNQPQHF. The CDR3 DNA reads as TGTGCCAGCAGCCAAGATTCATCAGGGAATCAGCCCCAGCATTTT. The chain has TRBV3-1 (or the pseudogene TRBV3-2) and TRBJ1-5, with D perhaps TRBD1 (5 bases). The CDR3 has 15 residues. Germline V lookup: CDR1 LGHDT, CDR2 YNNKEL (reference sequence). V was shortened by 0 bases and J by 4 bases, with 10 bases between the two germline ends.

The rearrangement joins TRBV2 to TRBJ2-3; D ambiguous. This CDR3 contains 10 residues. V was clipped by 5 bases and J by 7 bases, with 4 bases between them. From germline, CDR1 is SNHLY and CDR2 FYNNEI. DNA for the CDR3: TGTGCCAGCAGTCTAAATACGCAGTATTTT. Its translation: CASSLNTQYF.

The chain uses TRBV27 and TRBJ1-5; possibly TRBD1 for D (5 bases). From germline, CDR1 is MNHEY and CDR2 SMNVEV (reference sequence). Trimming pared 8 bases from V and 4 bases from J, leaving 21 bases between. The CDR3 has 16 amino acids. Written as DNA, the CDR3 is TGTGCCAGCCCCCTGCCCGGGGGGAGGGAAAATCAGCCCCAGCATTTT. This sequence encodes CASPLPGGRENQPQHF.

The CDR3 loop is CASSQDRDSMETQYF. CDR3 DNA sequence: TGCGCCAGCAGCCAAGATCGCGATAGCATGGAGACCCAGTACTTC. The V gene is TRBV4-1, the J gene TRBJ2-5, with D hard to call. The germline V gene encodes CDR1 MGHRA and CDR2 YSYEKL. V was pared by 0 bases and J by 5 bases, with 13 bases between. The CDR3 extends over 15 amino acids.

This chain connects TRBV7-3 to TRBJ2-1; 7 nucleotides align to TRBD2. Germline CDR1 reads SGHTA; CDR2 reads FQGTGA. This CDR3 region has 16 residues. The junction had 10 bases not matched to a gene; V was cut back by 5 bases and J by 3 bases. CDR3 in amino acids: CASSRDFRGDYNEQFF. CDR3 bases: TGTGCCAGCAGCCGCGACTTCCGGGGGGACTACAATGAGCAGTTCTTC.

This clone appeared a single time. The rearrangement joins TRBV4-1 to TRBJ2-3; 7 bases are shared with TRBD1. The V gene end was trimmed by 4 bases and the J gene end by 0 bases; junction bases not matched to a gene: 1. The CDR3 contains 14 residues. Looked up from germline, CDR1 is MGHRA and CDR2 is YSYEKL. The CDR3 nucleotides are TGCGCCAGCAGCCCGGGACAGAGCACAGATACGCAGTATTTT. It is translated as CASSPGQSTDTQYF.

This clone was recorded only once. This chain uses TRBV28 with TRBJ1-1; D gene uncertain. Germline CDR1 is MDHEN and CDR2 is SYDVKM. The CDR3 loop spans 13 amino acids. Trimming stripped 9 bases from V and 1 base from J, with 12 bases between. The CDR3 nucleotides read TGTGCCAGTCGCGAAGCGGAGAACACTGAAGCTTTCTTT. Encoded protein: CASREAENTEAFF.

The rearrangement uses TRBV5-1 and TRBJ2-2; D remains unclear. V lost 6 bases and J lost 4, with 10 bases in between. The CDR3 sequence is 13 residues long. CDR1 and CDR2 from the germline V gene are SGHRS and YFSETQ. CDR3 nucleotides: TGCGCCAGCATTCCAGATGGCACCGGGGAGCTGTTTTTT. This codes for CASIPDGTGELFF.